These 29 T cell receptor beta chains came from one sample sequenced in a study of siplizumab effects on memory and regulatory T cells. TCRdb's table, derived via immunoSEQ multiplex PCR, lists solely in-frame clones and lacks some. The sample lists approximately 100,000 clones, around 94% seen once, with under 0.7% in the top ten. The specimen sequenced was Tregs sorted from blood. Source of these receptors: a human donor in good health.

The chain employs TRBV7-3 and TRBJ2-1, with 10 nucleotides matching TRBD2. The CDR3 consists of 14 residues. The germline CDR1 and CDR2 sequences are SGHTA and FQGTGA. The trim removed 4 bases at V and 9 bases at J, leaving 6 bases unmatched. CDR3 in DNA: TGTGCCAGCAGCTCCCAGCGGGAGGGAGGTGAGCAGTTCTTC. It translates to CASSSQREGGEQFF. The variable domain in full, completed from reference TRBV7-3 and TRBJ2-1, reads GAGVSQTPSNKVTEKGKYVELRCDPISGHTALYWYRQSLGQGPEFLIYFQGTGAADDSGLPNDRFFAVRPEGSVSTLKIQRTERGDSAVYLCASSSQREGGEQFFGPGTRLTVL.

J is TRBJ1-3 and V is TRBV5-1; D might be TRBD1 (6 bases). V was shortened by 0 bases and J by 2 bases, with 15 bases between the two germline ends. Germline CDR1 SGHRS, CDR2 YFSETQ. This CDR3 is built from 17 residues. The CDR3 DNA is TGCGCCAGCAGCTTGGGCCCCCACAGGGAAGCTGGAAACACCATATATTTT. This gives the protein CASSLGPHREAGNTIYF.

The chain is built from TRBV5-1 and TRBJ2-7, with D unresolved. This CDR3 is 14 amino acids long. With 0 bases removed from V and 2 bases from J, the gap between germline ends came to 9 bases. The germline gives CDR1 SGHRS, CDR2 YFSETQ. CDR3 in DNA: TGCGCCAGCAGCTTGGGACACCTAGCCTACGAGCAGTACTTC. Protein: CASSLGHLAYEQYF.

The chain is built from TRBV5-6 and TRBJ2-3, with unresolved D. Trimming shortened V by 2 bases and J by 5 bases, and 9 bases separated the two germline ends. The V gene's germline CDR1 is SGHDT and CDR2 YYEEEE. There are 13 residues in the CDR3. CDR3 protein: CASSFQVGDTQYF. The DNA for the CDR3 is TGTGCCAGCAGCTTTCAGGTGGGAGATACGCAGTATTTT.

This chain uses TRBV5-1 with TRBJ2-7; D perhaps matches TRBD2 (5 bases). V dropped 6 bases and J dropped 1 base, with 14 bases sitting between them. This CDR3 comprises 14 residues. Germline lookup yields CDR1 SGHRS and CDR2 YFSETQ. CDR3 nucleotide sequence: TGCGCCAGCACCCTTGGTACGGGGTCCTACGAGCAGTACTTC. Translated, it gives CASTLGTGSYEQYF.

J is TRBJ2-1 and V is TRBV18; the D gene is possibly TRBD2 (5 bases). Looked up from germline, CDR1 is KGHSH and CDR2 is LQKENI. V was cut by 2 bases and J by 5 bases, with 13 bases left in between. This CDR3 contains 15 residues. CDR3 in amino acids: CASSPKLAGDNEQFF. The DNA for the CDR3 is TGTGCCAGCTCACCAAAGCTAGCTGGAGACAATGAGCAGTTCTTC.

V is TRBV18 and J is TRBJ1-4; 11 nucleotides agree with TRBD1. Per the germline V gene, CDR1 is KGHSH and CDR2 is LQKENI. The junction had 1 base not matched to a gene; V was cut back by 3 bases and J by 1 base. This CDR3 has 16 residues. CDR3 sequence reads: CASSPGQGGTNEKLFF. DNA for the CDR3: TGTGCCAGCTCACCGGGACAGGGGGGAACTAATGAAAAACTGTTTTTT. Full variable domain (missing parts from reference TRBV18 and TRBJ1-4): NAGVMQNPRHLVRRRGQEARLRCSPMKGHSHVYWYRQLPEEGLKFMVYLQKENIIDESGMPKERFSAEFPKEGPSILRIQQVVRGDSAAYFCASSPGQGGTNEKLFFGSGTQLSVL.

This rearrangement joins TRBV5-1 to TRBJ2-7; 9 nucleotides line up with TRBD1. Germline-derived CDR1 and CDR2 are SGHRS and YFSETQ. With V trimmed by 5 bases and J by 3 bases, 3 bases remained unmatched. The CDR3 is made up of 13 amino acids. Here the CDR3 reads CASRKDRGYEQYF. DNA of the CDR3: TGCGCCAGCAGGAAGGACAGGGGCTACGAGCAGTACTTC.

The chain is built from TRBV19 and TRBJ1-2; the D is unclear. The CDR3 extends over 15 amino acids. Trimming left V 8 bases short and J 2 bases short, with 18 bases between. Per germline, CDR1 LNHDA and CDR2 SQIVND (reference sequence). The CDR3, as DNA: TGTGCCAGTTCCAACCACCTCTCAAGGAACTATGGCTACACCTTC. Residues: CASSNHLSRNYGYTF.

This sequence joins TRBV2 and TRBJ2-5; no clear D gene. Trimming stripped 11 bases from V and 7 bases from J, with 14 bases between. CDR1 is SNHLY, CDR2 FYNNEI, per germline. There are 11 residues in the CDR3. CDR3 nucleotides: TGTGCCTCTGATGGTACGGGGACCCAGTACTTC. This codes for CASDGTGTQYF.

The V and J genes are TRBV11-3 and TRBJ1-1, with D unclear. The V end was cut by 5 bases, the J end by 0 bases, with 13 bases between. The CDR3 is 15 amino acids. The germline gives CDR1 SGHNT, CDR2 YENEEA. CDR3 DNA: TGTGCCAGCAGCCCCGGCGGGAGGTTGAACACTGAAGCTTTCTTT. Its protein is CASSPGGRLNTEAFF.

The rearrangement links TRBV9 to TRBJ1-2; D uncertain. V gave up 6 bases and J gave up 7 bases, with 19 bases separating them. This CDR3 has 14 residues. Germline-derived CDR1 and CDR2 are SGDLS and YYNGEE. The CDR3 loop reads CASKLRSDLGGYTF. The CDR3 region has the DNA TGTGCCAGCAAACTGCGATCGGACCTTGGTGGCTACACCTTC.

The V call is TRBV14, the J call TRBJ2-1; D is uncertain. CDR1 is SGHDN, CDR2 FVKESK, per germline. With 5 bases removed from V and 0 bases from J, the gap between germline ends came to 8 bases. The CDR3 runs to 14 residues. The CDR3 bases are TGTGCCAGCAGCAAATTAAGCTCCTACAATGAGCAGTTCTTC. The encoded protein is CASSKLSSYNEQFF.

The chain combines TRBV11-3 with TRBJ2-3; 12 nucleotides line up with TRBD2. CDR1 is SGHNT, CDR2 YENEEA, per germline. There are 15 residues in the CDR3. With V trimmed by 5 bases and J by 6 bases, 6 bases remained unmatched. The CDR3 sequence is CASSRGLAGPDTQYF. Here the CDR3 DNA reads TGTGCCAGCAGCCGGGGACTAGCGGGTCCCGATACGCAGTATTTT.

Only one count was recorded for this clone. J is TRBJ2-3 and V is TRBV28; possibly TRBD2 for D (6 bases). CDR3 length: 15 amino acids. Germline V lookup: CDR1 MDHEN, CDR2 SYDVKM. V lost 7 bases and J lost 10, with 24 bases in between. DNA of the CDR3: TGTGCCAGCATGGGCCCCCGGGGGAAGACTACTGCGCAGTATTTT. Residues: CASMGPRGKTTAQYF.

Comment on this clone: Compared with germline, one end of the junction differs, possibly owing to a read error. The chain recombines TRBV7-9 with TRBJ2-4; D is possibly TRBD1 or TRBD2 (5 bases each). The germline CDR1 and CDR2 sequences are SEHNR and FQNEAQ (reference sequence). The CDR3 length is 17 residues. The CDR3 DNA follows: TGTGCCAGCAGCCCATGGGGGTTAGAAAAAGCCAAAACCATTCAGTACTTC. The encoded protein is CASSPWGLEKAKTIQYF.

The rearrangement joins TRBV9 to TRBJ2-1; D perhaps matches TRBD2 (5 bases). This CDR3 contains 16 residues. Deletions cut 0 bases from V and 1 base from J, with 11 bases between. Germline-derived CDR1 and CDR2 are SGDLS and YYNGEE. This CDR3 is CASSVGLARSYNEQFF. The CDR3 DNA reads as TGTGCCAGCAGCGTAGGTCTAGCCAGGTCCTACAATGAGCAGTTCTTC.

The CDR3 sequence is CSAEVGGEQYF. The CDR3 nucleotides read TGCAGTGCAGAGGTAGGGGGCGAGCAGTACTTC. The chain uses TRBV20-1 and TRBJ2-7; D may be TRBD1 (6 bases). Germline V gene sequence: CDR1 DFQATT, CDR2 SNEGSKA (reference sequence). V lost 6 bases to trimming and J lost 6 bases, with 12 bases between them. The CDR3 totals 11 residues.

The rearrangement uses TRBV6-1 and TRBJ2-7, with D tentatively TRBD1 (6 bases). Germline-derived CDR1 and CDR2 are MNHNS and SASEGT. Trimming stripped 0 bases from V and 4 bases from J, with 13 bases between. The CDR3 runs 15 residues. The CDR3 protein is CASSEAGRGKYEQYF. CDR3 DNA: TGTGCCAGCAGTGAAGCAGGCAGGGGTAAATACGAGCAGTACTTC.

J is TRBJ1-5 and V is TRBV4-1; no clear D gene. The CDR3 has 16 amino acids. The V gene lost 0 bases and the J gene lost 0 bases, with 9 bases spanning the gap. Germline-derived CDR1 and CDR2 are MGHRA and YSYEKL. The DNA for the CDR3 is TGCGCCAGCAGCCAAGACCCTTCTCGTAGCAATCAGCCCCAGCATTTT. Its protein is CASSQDPSRSNQPQHF.

The V gene is TRBV9, the J gene TRBJ1-1; D is unclear. The germline V gene encodes CDR1 SGDLS and CDR2 YYNGEE. The CDR3 runs to 14 residues. The germline V and J ends were trimmed by 4 bases and 0 bases, with 10 bases remaining between them. DNA for the CDR3: TGTGCCAGCAGCCCCAGCCCCCTGAACACTGAAGCTTTCTTT. It yields the protein CASSPSPLNTEAFF.

The gene calls are TRBV15 and TRBJ1-3; tentatively, D is TRBD1 (6 bases). The CDR3 extends over 16 amino acids. Trimming stripped 1 base from V and 5 bases from J, with 15 bases between. Germline V gene data show CDR1 as LNHNV and CDR2 as YYDKDF (reference sequence). Here the CDR3 reads CATSRVRTDTRNTIYF. Here the CDR3 DNA reads TGTGCCACCAGCAGAGTTAGGACAGACACAAGAAACACCATATATTTT.

The chain has TRBV6-6 and TRBJ2-7; 8 nucleotides match TRBD1. Germline CDR1 and CDR2: MNHNY and SVGAGI (reference sequence). V shed 7 bases and J 3 bases; nucleotides not matched to a gene: 8. This CDR3 is built from 14 residues. CDR3 amino acids: CASTRTGRRYEQYF. CDR3 DNA: TGTGCCAGCACCCGGACAGGGAGGCGCTACGAGCAGTACTTC.

The V gene is TRBV5-1, the J gene TRBJ1-4; D gene ambiguous. CDR3 length: 15 residues. V lost 0 bases and J lost 7, with 13 bases in between. Germline CDR1 reads SGHRS; CDR2 reads YFSETQ. The DNA for the CDR3 is TGCGCCAGCAGCTTGGGGGCTCTCCCCGGTGAAAAACTGTTTTTT. Its translation: CASSLGALPGEKLFF.

This CDR3 is CASSQSAGYTF. In DNA, the CDR3 is TGCGCCAGCAGTCAATCCGCCGGCTACACCTTC. J is TRBJ1-2 and V is TRBV23-1; D not resolved. TRBV23-1 counts as an open reading frame of uncertain function. The CDR3 length is 11 residues. The germline V and J ends were trimmed by 0 bases and 8 bases, with 4 bases remaining between them.

The chain is built from TRBV6-7 and TRBJ2-2; D is unresolved. TRBV6-7 is an ORF, and what it does is uncertain. V lost 7 bases, J lost 1 base, and 10 bases lay in between. The CDR3 is 14 amino acids. The CDR3: CASICLLNTGELFF. The DNA for the CDR3 is TGTGCCAGCATCTGTCTATTGAACACCGGGGAGCTGTTTTTT.

J is TRBJ2-2 and V is TRBV7-8; TRBD2 aligns across 9 bases. The germline gives CDR1 SGHVS, CDR2 FQNEAQ. This CDR3 is 16 amino acids long. The trim removed 1 base at V and 4 bases at J, leaving 4 bases unmatched. CDR3 amino acids: CASSLVPSGATGELFF. In DNA form, the CDR3 reads TGTGCCAGCAGCTTAGTACCTAGCGGGGCCACCGGGGAGCTGTTTTTT.

The V gene is TRBV5-1, the J gene TRBJ1-2; D gene ambiguous. Germline loops: CDR1 SGHRS, CDR2 YFSETQ. V shed 1 base and J shed 3 bases, with 10 bases lying between them. CDR3 size: 14 residues. This CDR3 is CASSLISGDYGYTF. In nucleotides, the CDR3 is TGCGCCAGCAGCTTGATTTCTGGGGACTATGGCTACACCTTC.

The gene calls are TRBV5-1 and TRBJ2-1; D might be TRBD2 (6 bases). The CDR3 sequence is 15 residues long. V shed 1 base and J shed 0 bases, with 8 bases lying between them. CDR1 is SGHRS and CDR2 is YFSETQ in the germline V gene. The CDR3 nucleotides are TGCGCCAGCAGCTTGCCGACTAGCTCCTACAATGAGCAGTTCTTC. This encodes CASSLPTSSYNEQFF.